The sample holds one count of the clone carrying this TCR beta chain. Antigen: not known. This specimen belongs to a study of cytomegalovirus exposure and HLA in healthy donors. The study, taken as a whole, reports: Many donors shared some public TCRs, even though most TCR sequences were rare.

The primer mix had 60 Vbeta and 13 Jbeta primers. Libraries were prepared by immunoSEQ multiplex PCR; TCRdb keeps only in-frame clonotypes and omits some of them. The data contain some 93,000 clones, approximately 80% of them singletons. The CDR3 has 16 amino acids. Trimming removed 0 bases at V and 4 bases at J, with 12 bases between. Germline CDR1 SGHTA, CDR2 FQGNSA. The material sequenced was PBMCs. V gene TRBV7-2 combines with J gene TRBJ2-2; possibly TRBD1 for D (5 bases). The TCR comes from a man between 45 and 60 years old in good health and CMV-seronegative. The CDR3 coding sequence is TGTGCCAGCAGCTTAGCGGCAGGGAAGGTCACCGGGGAGCTGTTTTTT. This gives the protein CASSLAAGKVTGELFF.